Below, 21 T cell receptor beta chains from the same sample are listed, as sequenced in a study of post-analysis software for immune sequencing data. General observations from the study: Five or six TRBV segments, TRBV5-6, TRBV5-1 and TRBV20-1 among them, were found more frequent in patients than controls.

Presence of unique molecular identifiers characterized the TCR beta cDNA libraries. TCRdb re-called the PCR reads with MiXCR, one entry per CDR3 protein. The data contain about 200,000 distinct CDR3 sequences, 25% to 35% of them seen just once; the ten biggest clones take up roughly 3.4%. These receptors' targets are unknown. Sample: blood. The receptors come from a girl aged 2-17 years with multiple sclerosis.

Details on this clonotype: A much more abundant neighbour one base away suggests this may be a read error. This chain links TRBV25-1 with TRBJ2-7; 10 positions match TRBD2. J was trimmed by 3 bases and V by 6 bases; bases with no gene match: 5. From germline, CDR1 is MGHDK and CDR2 SYGVNS. The CDR3 contains 14 residues. The CDR3 loop reads CASRGLAGGYEQYF. DNA of the CDR3: TGTGCCAGCAGGGGGTTAGCGGGAGGCTACGAGCAGTACTTC.

The rearrangement joins TRBV14 to TRBJ2-5, with unresolved D. The V end lost 0 bases, the J end lost 2 bases, and 13 bases lay between the germline ends. CDR1 is SGHDN and CDR2 is FVKESK in the germline V gene. CDR3 size: 16 residues. As DNA, the CDR3 is TGTGCCAGCAGCCAAGAGCGATCCCCCTTACAAGAGACCCAGTACTTC. Its protein product is CASSQERSPLQETQYF.

The CDR3: CASSFGTGELFF. The CDR3 nucleotides read TGCGCCAGCAGCTTTGGTACCGGGGAGCTGTTTTTT. The gene calls are TRBV5-1 and TRBJ2-2, with D unresolved. Per the germline V gene, CDR1 is SGHRS and CDR2 is YFSETQ. The CDR3 has 12 residues. V was trimmed by 2 bases and J by 5 bases, leaving 4 bases between them.

This clonotype was observed a handful of times. The chain joins TRBV5-5 to TRBJ2-5; tentative D call: TRBD2 (5 bases). The germline gives CDR1 SGHKS, CDR2 YYEKEE (reference sequence). This CDR3 is 13 amino acids long. Trimming shortened V by 0 bases and J by 5 bases, and 8 bases separated the two germline ends. The DNA for the CDR3 is TGTGCCAGCAGCTTGGACCCGGGGGAGACCCAGTACTTC. Protein product: CASSLDPGETQYF.

This clonotype was seen ten or more times. This sequence joins TRBV10-3 and TRBJ1-2; D remains ambiguous. This CDR3 is built from 13 residues. V dropped 2 bases and J dropped 4 bases, with 8 bases sitting between them. Germline CDR1 and CDR2: ENHRY and SYGVKD. The CDR3 sequence: CAISEDGIYGYTF. CDR3 in DNA: TGTGCCATCAGTGAGGACGGAATCTATGGCTACACCTTC.

The genes are TRBV6-5 and TRBJ1-4; TRBD1 is a possible D gene (5 bases). The CDR3 loop spans 14 amino acids. The ends were cut back, 6 bases at V and 8 bases at J, with 16 bases in the middle. The germline V gene has CDR1 MNHEY and CDR2 SVGAGI. CDR3 residues: CASSGGGTVEKLFF. The CDR3 DNA is TGTGCCAGCAGCGGTGGGGGAACCGTCGAAAAACTGTTTTTT.

This clonotype has a count of ten or more. The V call is TRBV6-5, the J call TRBJ2-3, with 9 bases identical to TRBD1. The CDR3 has 16 amino acids. V shed 5 bases, J shed 4 bases, and the junction held 10 bases outside the gene matches. Germline CDR1 MNHEY, CDR2 SVGAGI. The CDR3 nucleotides are TGTGCCAGCAGTGGAAAAGGACAGGGGTTGGCAGATACGCAGTATTTT. This sequence encodes CASSGKGQGLADTQYF.

The chain recombines TRBV28 with TRBJ2-3; weak D call: TRBD2 (6 bases). The V gene's germline CDR1 is MDHEN and CDR2 SYDVKM. The CDR3 has 16 amino acids. The V end lost 6 bases, the J end lost 0 bases, and 16 bases lay between the germline ends. The chain's CDR3 is CASSPLGLGSTDTQYF. CDR3 coding DNA: TGTGCCAGCAGCCCCCTGGGACTGGGCAGCACAGATACGCAGTATTTT.

The chain has TRBV20-1 and TRBJ1-2; D not resolved. The V gene's germline CDR1 is DFQATT and CDR2 SNEGSKA (reference sequence). This CDR3 comprises 16 residues. Deletions cut 0 bases from V and 7 bases from J, with 21 bases between. CDR3 region: CSARDDGQALLRGYTF. Here the CDR3 DNA reads TGCAGTGCTAGAGATGACGGCCAGGCCTTACTGCGTGGCTACACCTTC.

Turning to this clonotype: A much larger clone sits a single nucleotide away, making a read error possible. CDR3 amino acids: CSALTVGPTDTQYF. The CDR3 DNA is TGCAGTGCCCTCACAGTGGGGCCCACAGATACGCAGTATTTT. The chain links TRBV20-1 to TRBJ2-3, with D maybe TRBD1 (5 bases). This CDR3 has 14 residues. Germline CDR1 reads DFQATT; CDR2 reads SNEGSKA (reference sequence). The V and J ends lost 6 bases and 2 bases respectively, with 15 bases between them.

This clonotype was found a few times. The chain joins TRBV28 to TRBJ1-5; D remains unclear. This CDR3 region has 14 residues. Germline values: CDR1 MDHEN, CDR2 SYDVKM. Trimming left V 7 bases short and J 6 bases short, with 16 bases between. The CDR3 DNA sequence: TGTGCCAGCAACCAGCCCCTGGGAGGTCAGCCCCAGCATTTT. Translation: CASNQPLGGQPQHF.

Ten or more counts support this clonotype. The V and J genes are TRBV5-1 and TRBJ2-1; the D call may be TRBD1 or TRBD2 (5 bases each). This CDR3 contains 14 residues. V was cut by 6 bases and J by 7 bases, with 17 bases left in between. The germline gives CDR1 SGHRS, CDR2 YFSETQ. CDR3 in amino acids: CASNEWAGRNEQFF. CDR3 DNA sequence: TGCGCCAGCAACGAGTGGGCAGGGAGAAATGAGCAGTTCTTC. Complete variable domain (other parts from reference TRBV5-1 and TRBJ2-1): KAGVTQTPRYLIKTRGQQVTLSCSPISGHRSVSWYQQTPGQGLQFLFEYFSETQRNKGNFPGRFSGRQFSNSRSEMNVSTLELGDSALYLCASNEWAGRNEQFFGPGTRLTVL.

The sample holds many counts of this clonotype. This chain links TRBV24-1 with TRBJ2-3, with D possibly matching TRBD2 (6 bases). Germline V gene data show CDR1 as KGHDR and CDR2 as SFDVKD. The CDR3 extends over 16 amino acids. Trimming stripped 3 bases from V and 0 bases from J, with 12 bases between. The CDR3 reads CATSDPGAGSTDTQYF. The CDR3 region has the DNA TGTGCCACCAGTGATCCCGGGGCGGGGAGCACAGATACGCAGTATTTT.

This clonotype has just a few counts. The chain is built from TRBV5-1 and TRBJ2-7; 7 bases are shared with TRBD2. The CDR3 has 14 residues. Germline values: CDR1 SGHRS, CDR2 YFSETQ. The trim removed 4 bases at V and 2 bases at J, leaving 6 bases unmatched. CDR3 DNA: TGCGCCAGCAGCCGGTCTAGCGGAACCTACGAGCAGTACTTC. The encoded protein is CASSRSSGTYEQYF.

In its sample, this clonotype was seen many times. V gene TRBV28 combines with J gene TRBJ2-7; 7 bases fit TRBD1. The V segment lost 10 bases and the J segment 1 base; nucleotides outside the gene matches: 13. The CDR3 covers 15 residues. Germline assignment: CDR1 MDHEN and CDR2 SYDVKM. This CDR3 reads CATQRGRQGSYEQYF. Written as DNA, the CDR3 is TGTGCCACCCAAAGGGGTAGACAGGGATCCTACGAGCAGTACTTC.

V and J are TRBV5-1 and TRBJ2-1, with D tentatively TRBD2 (5 bases). The CDR3 is made up of 12 amino acids. The germline CDR1 and CDR2 sequences are SGHRS and YFSETQ. The V and J ends lost 0 bases and 9 bases respectively, with 7 bases between them. CDR3 loop: CASSLDRGEQFF. As DNA, the CDR3 is TGCGCCAGCAGCTTGGATCGGGGTGAGCAGTTCTTC.

This clonotype has ten or more counts. V usage is TRBV10-1 and J usage is TRBJ1-1, with 9 bases matching TRBD1. Per germline, CDR1 WNHNN and CDR2 SYGVQD (reference sequence). J was trimmed by 3 bases and V by 4 bases; bases with no gene match: 6. The CDR3 has 15 residues. CDR3 DNA: TGCGCCAGCAGTGGATACAGGGGGCGTGACACTGAAGCTTTCTTT. This sequence encodes CASSGYRGRDTEAFF.

This clonotype has just a few counts. The junction departs from the called germline gene at one end, perhaps through a read error. The chain employs TRBV29-1 and TRBJ1-2; D remains ambiguous. In germline, CDR1 is SQVTM, CDR2 ANQGSEA. This CDR3 has 13 residues. The CDR3 reads CGVAAAANYGYTF. The CDR3 region has the DNA TGCGGCGTCGCAGCGGCAGCTAACTACGGCTACACCTTC.

In this sample, this clonotype turned up many times. This sequence joins TRBV7-9 and TRBJ2-7; tentatively, D is TRBD2 (5 bases). In germline, CDR1 is SEHNR, CDR2 FQNEAQ (reference sequence). The CDR3 consists of 14 residues. Trimming removed 10 bases from V and 5 bases from J, with 21 bases in between. Here the CDR3 reads CATTRGILGHEQYF. In DNA form, the CDR3 reads TGTGCCACCACCCGAGGGATCCTTGGCCACGAGCAGTACTTC.

This chain uses TRBV30 with TRBJ1-1; no clear D. Germline lookup yields CDR1 GTSNPN and CDR2 SVGIG (reference sequence). The CDR3 consists of 11 residues. V lost 3 bases to trimming and J lost 8 bases, with 10 bases between them. The CDR3 coding sequence is TGTGCCTGGAGATCGGAGACAGAAGCTTTCTTT. Encoded protein: CAWRSETEAFF.

This clonotype has a count of ten or more. The chain is built from TRBV12-3 or TRBV12-4 and TRBJ2-7; unclear D gene. The ends were cut back, 7 bases at V and 7 bases at J, with 11 bases in the middle. There are 11 residues in the CDR3. CDR3 DNA sequence: TGTGCCAGCATGTCGGACGGGGAGCAGTACTTC. Its translation is CASMSDGEQYF.